This T cell receptor (beta chain) was captured in a study of cytomegalovirus exposure and HLA in healthy donors. As for the study in general: In an early release, HLA-typed donors contributed tens of millions of unique TCR sequences. Membership in the Caucasian-associated ancestry cluster was found for around 81% of 350 to 450 genotyped donors.

The germline V gene has CDR1 SQVTM and CDR2 ANQGSEA. Trimming took off 6 bases at V and 5 bases at J, with 14 bases between the two ends. The CDR3 is 14 residues long. Whole-study findings and limits: As a later analysis showed, a missense DCLRE1C variant was linked to trimming of TCR beta V- and J-genes. TRBV6-2, TRBV6-3 and some other V segments were unresolvable in 87-base-pair reads.

Amplification used 60 Vbeta primers and 13 Jbeta primers. Produced via immunoSEQ multiplex PCR; TCRdb's table is partial and in-frame only. This sample has some 120,000 clones, with roughly 71% found just once. Of note for this clone: Its antigen is not known.

The chain joins TRBV29-1 to TRBJ1-6, with D hard to call. The TCR sequence derives from a middle-aged woman in good health and CMV-seropositive. The sequenced sample was PBMCs. CDR3 protein: CSVQEGSHNSPLHF. CDR3 coding DNA: TGCAGCGTCCAAGAGGGCTCACATAATTCACCCCTCCACTTT.